This entry describes one T cell receptor beta chain. The sample comes from a study of PD-1 blockade in classical Hodgkin lymphoma. Repertoires were generated with immunoSEQ multiplex PCR, while TCRdb's copy carries only in-frame clones and drops some. The table includes roughly 48,000 clones, roughly nine tenths detected once. CDR1 and CDR2 from the germline V gene are KGHSH and LQKENI. Trimming took 0 bases from V and 1 from J, leaving 12 bases between them. CDR3 size: 17 residues. Noted time point: cycle 4 day 1 (C4D1), after 6 weeks of nivolumab. Patients all relapsed after autologous stem cell transplantation, and there was variation in brentuximab vedotin exposure.

The input for sequencing was peripheral blood mononuclear cells (PBMCs), taken before the fourth cycle of nivolumab. This chain uses TRBV18 with TRBJ2-2; D may match TRBD1 or TRBD2 (5 bases each). The sequence came from a human donor with classical Hodgkin lymphoma. CDR3 nucleotides: TGTGCCAGCTCACCACCAACATGGGGGTTGAACACCGGGGAGCTGTTTTTT. This codes for CASSPPTWGLNTGELFF.